These T cell receptor beta chains were read from a single sample in a study of T cell repertoires in cytomegalovirus infection. One entry per CDR3 protein results from TCRdb running MiXCR on the reads. The sample shows 600,000 to 800,000 distinct CDR3 sequences, 24% of them seen only once. What was sequenced was CD8+ T cells from PBMCs. Every receptor here comes from a human donor in good health (CMV status not recorded). Some clones in this sample may be carry-over from other donors' samples. Each CDR3 is given without its conserved first and last residue.

TRBJ1-1 | TRBV5-4 | ASSSEHMNTEAF
TRBJ1-1 | TRBV29-1 | SVPWVVPGIPGRNTEAF
TRBJ2-1 | TRBV6-4 | ASSDRPNPYNEQF
TRBJ1-6 | TRBV6-2/TRBV6-3 | ASSYWTAVKSPLH
TRBJ1-5 | TRBV14 | ASSRSGTTGSNQPQH
TRBJ1-1 | TRBV20-1 | SAQDPPMAEAF
TRBJ2-3 | TRBV6-5 | ASSYSEQDPTDTQY
TRBJ1-3 | TRBV29-1 | SVEKWGSGNTIY
TRBJ1-1 | TRBV2 | ASSVSPDQGAVGEAF
TRBJ2-3 | TRBV7-8 | ASRVIAGGRDTQY
TRBJ2-5 | TRBV23-1 | ASKVGIQPLTETQY
TRBJ2-3 | TRBV7-3 | ASSQTGRIADTQY
TRBJ2-7 | TRBV4-1 | ASSPRQGMNEQY
TRBJ2-2 | TRBV7-8 | ASSPTGANTGELF
TRBJ2-1 | TRBV25-1 | ANTKGGPNEQF
TRBJ2-1 | TRBV24-1 | ATSRAGGPDEQF
TRBJ2-7 | TRBV7-9 | ASSLDVWNRGSYEQY
TRBJ2-5 | TRBV3-1 | ATHGATRETQY
TRBJ1-2 | TRBV10-3 | AISESGQGGYGYT
TRBJ2-3 | TRBV28 | ASSLGGVASTDTQY
TRBJ1-1 | TRBV12-3/TRBV12-4 | ASRTLTTGVRTEAF
TRBJ2-3 | TRBV4-1 | ASGSSNTDTQY
TRBJ2-5 | TRBV7-9 | TSSLFTSGGEEQETQY
TRBJ2-1 | TRBV2 | ASTGTEEHEQF
TRBJ1-6 | TRBV28 | ASSLPGQGSNSPLH
TRBJ2-3 | TRBV9 | ASSVVSSGATDTQY
TRBJ2-1 | TRBV12-3/TRBV12-4 | ASSFSGLYNEQF
TRBJ1-5 | TRBV10-1 | ASSEDNQPQH
TRBJ1-2 | TRBV2 | VLDGGQGGYT
TRBJ2-2 | TRBV28 | ASSSIFTGELF
TRBJ1-1 | TRBV7-9 | ASRSRDRVDGEAF
TRBJ1-1 | TRBV6-2/TRBV6-3 | ASSYGTREAF
TRBJ1-1 | TRBV5-5 | ASSIPGGTEAF
TRBJ1-5 | TRBV20-1 | SARLQALNQPQH
TRBJ1-6 | TRBV28 | ASSFAVWDRSQPTYNSPLH
TRBJ2-1 | TRBV6-6 | ASSYSIMTGGYNEQF
TRBJ2-3 | TRBV4-2 | ASSQVNAQGRDTQY